The clone carrying this T cell receptor beta chain was recorded at least ten times. Its specificity is unknown. This specimen belongs to a study of T cells in Graves' hyperthyroidism and ophthalmopathy. Study details: Peripheral blood was secured at the point of initial diagnosis, before any treatment.

Orbital computed tomography and thyroid ultrasound, together with serum TRAb and thyroxine and clinical symptoms, were used for diagnoses. It was around 10 ml of fresh peripheral blood that supplied the PBMCs. CDR1 and CDR2 from the germline V gene are ENHRY and SYGVKD. The V and J ends lost 8 bases and 6 bases respectively, with 16 bases between them. The CDR3 length is 13 residues. Findings of the study overall: Clonotypes that were expanded in thyroid above 0.001 mostly appeared in blood too.

TCR beta CDR3 sequences were amplified from RNA transcripts. The primer set for the first-round RT-PCR of the TCR CDR3 was HTBI. TCRdb independently ran MiXCR on the multiplex PCR reads; one entry per CDR3 protein. Altogether roughly 800,000 distinct CDR3 sequences are present, around 39% being singletons, with the ten largest covering about 8.9%. The chain employs TRBV10-3 and TRBJ1-2; the D gene is possibly TRBD1 (5 bases). Sequencing was done on a sample of blood. The receptor was derived from a man younger than 35 with Graves' hyperthyroidism. CDR3 loop: CAIAELSDNGYTF. The DNA for the CDR3 is TGTGCCATCGCTGAACTGTCGGACAATGGCTACACCTTC.